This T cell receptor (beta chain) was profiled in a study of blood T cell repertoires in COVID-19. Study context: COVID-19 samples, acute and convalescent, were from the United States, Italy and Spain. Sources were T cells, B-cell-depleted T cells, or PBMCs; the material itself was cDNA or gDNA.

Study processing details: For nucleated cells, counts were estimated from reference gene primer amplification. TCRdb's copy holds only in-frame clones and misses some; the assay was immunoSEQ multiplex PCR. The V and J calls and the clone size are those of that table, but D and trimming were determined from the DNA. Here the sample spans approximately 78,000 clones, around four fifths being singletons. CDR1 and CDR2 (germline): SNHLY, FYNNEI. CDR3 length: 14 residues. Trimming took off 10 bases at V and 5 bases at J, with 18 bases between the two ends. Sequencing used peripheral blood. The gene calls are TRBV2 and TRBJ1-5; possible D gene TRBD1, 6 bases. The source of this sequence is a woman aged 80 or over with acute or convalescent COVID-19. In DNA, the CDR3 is TGTGCCACTCAACCGGATTCAGGGGATCAGCCCCAGCATTTT. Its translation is CATQPDSGDQPQHF.